This T cell receptor beta chain was observed in a study of cytomegalovirus exposure and HLA in healthy donors. Study results and limitations: For presence/absence analyses, sequencing depth was assumed to be roughly uniform across donors.

In the PCR, 60 Vbeta and 13 Jbeta primers were used. TCRdb keeps only in-frame clones here, not all; method: immunoSEQ multiplex PCR. The repertoire holds roughly 100,000 clones, around 75% seen once, with around 2.5% in the top ten. This clone was counted a few times. Antigen: not known. CDR1 and CDR2 (germline): SGHNT, YYREEE (reference sequence). This CDR3 is 14 amino acids long. The sequencing input was PBMCs. The chain couples TRBV5-4 to TRBJ1-2; 7 nucleotides align to TRBD1. The receptor was isolated from a man aged 35-49 years in good health and CMV-seronegative. The CDR3 DNA sequence: TGTGCTACGCAGGCCAGGGACAGAGAATATGGCTACACCTTC. Protein sequence: CATQARDREYGYTF.